This T cell receptor (beta chain) was identified in a study of blood T cell repertoires in COVID-19. About the study: The samples span acute and convalescent COVID-19 from the United States, Italy and Spain. T cells, B-cell-depleted T cells, or PBMCs provided the cDNA or gDNA that served as material.

This CDR3 has 14 residues. V was pared by 8 bases and J by 7 bases, with 14 bases of the junction left unmatched. The germline CDR1 and CDR2 sequences are MNHEY and SMNVEV (reference sequence). Sequenced by immunoSEQ multiplex PCR; TCRdb stores in-frame clones only, minus some. The sample yields about 33,000 clones, about 86% seen once. Sequencing was performed on peripheral blood. The chain couples TRBV27 to TRBJ2-7; 7 positions match TRBD1. This receptor was obtained from a human donor in a cohort sampled during active COVID-19. In DNA form, the CDR3 reads TGTGCCAGCCGAAAACAGGGGTCCGGAGGTGAGCAGTACTTC. It yields the protein CASRKQGSGGEQYF.